This T cell receptor beta chain came from a study of blood T cell repertoires in COVID-19. Study-wide background: Material from acute and convalescent COVID-19 was sourced from the United States, Italy and Spain. PBMCs, B-cell-depleted T cells, or T cells were the source of the cDNA or gDNA that made up the material.

This CDR3 is 16 amino acids long. CDR1 and CDR2 (germline): SGHKS, YYEKEE (reference sequence). V lost 0 bases to trimming and J lost 3 bases, with 15 bases between them. Per the study methods: Scientists estimated how many nucleated cells there were by amplifying reference gene primers. This table comes from immunoSEQ multiplex PCR, and its TCRdb copy is limited to in-frame clones, with some not included. V and J calls and clone size are copied from that table; D and trimming were computed from the DNA. The data hold around 56,000 clones, with 60% to 85% observed a single time. J is TRBJ1-1 and V is TRBV5-5, with TRBD1 as a possible D gene (5 bases). The sequenced material came from peripheral blood. The sequence came from a man in his 60s with acute or convalescent COVID-19. The CDR3 loop reads CASSLASWGLDTEAFF. The CDR3 DNA follows: TGTGCCAGCAGCTTGGCATCCTGGGGCTTGGACACTGAAGCTTTCTTT.